This T cell receptor beta chain was recorded in a study of blood T cells in healthy people across ages. This clonotype occurred a few times. The second PCR ran roughly 7 to 12 cycles with a sample-barcoded 5' primer and J-beta primers. TCRdb recomputed calls from the 5' RACE reads with MiXCR, one row per CDR3 protein. The sample lists 650,000 to 1,000,000 distinct CDR3 sequences; roughly 40% were seen once. The CDR3 has 14 residues. V shed 8 bases, J shed 9 bases, and the junction held 16 bases outside the gene matches. Looked up from germline, CDR1 is DFQATT and CDR2 is SNEGSKA (reference sequence). This TCR came from a young man in good health. The V and J genes are TRBV20-1 and TRBJ1-2, with 9 nucleotides matching TRBD1. The sequencing sample was made of blood. CDR3 amino acids: CSSSTRDRASRYTF. CDR3 bases: TGCAGTTCTTCCACACGGGACAGGGCGTCTCGCTACACCTTC.